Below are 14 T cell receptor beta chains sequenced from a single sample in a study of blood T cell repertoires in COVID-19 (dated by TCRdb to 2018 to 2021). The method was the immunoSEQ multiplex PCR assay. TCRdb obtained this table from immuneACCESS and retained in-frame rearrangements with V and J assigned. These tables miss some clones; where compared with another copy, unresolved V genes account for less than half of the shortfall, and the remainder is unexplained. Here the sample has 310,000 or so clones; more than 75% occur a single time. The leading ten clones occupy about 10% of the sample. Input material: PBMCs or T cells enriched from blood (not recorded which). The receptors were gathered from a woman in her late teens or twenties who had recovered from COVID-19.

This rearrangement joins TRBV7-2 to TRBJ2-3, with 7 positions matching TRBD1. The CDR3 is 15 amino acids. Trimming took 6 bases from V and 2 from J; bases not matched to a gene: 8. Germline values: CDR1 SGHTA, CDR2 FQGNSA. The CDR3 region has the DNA TGTGCCAGCAGTCGTCGGACAGGACTCACAGATACGCAGTATTTT. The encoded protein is CASSRRTGLTDTQYF. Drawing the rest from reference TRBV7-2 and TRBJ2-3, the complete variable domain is GAGVSQSPSNKVTEKGKDVELRCDPISGHTALYWYRQSLGQGLEFLIYFQGNSAPDKSGLPSDRFSAERTGGSVSTLTIQRTQQEDSAVYLCASSRRTGLTDTQYFGPGTRLTVL.

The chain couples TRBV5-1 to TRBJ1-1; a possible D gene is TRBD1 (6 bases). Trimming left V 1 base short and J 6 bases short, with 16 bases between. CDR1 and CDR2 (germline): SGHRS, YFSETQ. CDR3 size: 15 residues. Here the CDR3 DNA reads TGCGCCAGCAGCTTGTTGGGGGCCCTGGCCGCTGAAGCTTTCTTT. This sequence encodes CASSLLGALAAEAFF. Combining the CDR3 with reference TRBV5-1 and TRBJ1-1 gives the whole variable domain KAGVTQTPRYLIKTRGQQVTLSCSPISGHRSVSWYQQTPGQGLQFLFEYFSETQRNKGNFPGRFSGRQFSNSRSEMNVSTLELGDSALYLCASSLLGALAAEAFFGQGTRLTVV.

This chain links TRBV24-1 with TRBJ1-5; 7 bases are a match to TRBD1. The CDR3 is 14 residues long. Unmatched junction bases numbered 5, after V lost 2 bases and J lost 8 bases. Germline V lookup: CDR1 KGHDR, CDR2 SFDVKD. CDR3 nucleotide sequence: TGTGCCACCAGTGATTCGACAGGGACGGAGCCCCAGCATTTT. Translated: CATSDSTGTEPQHF.

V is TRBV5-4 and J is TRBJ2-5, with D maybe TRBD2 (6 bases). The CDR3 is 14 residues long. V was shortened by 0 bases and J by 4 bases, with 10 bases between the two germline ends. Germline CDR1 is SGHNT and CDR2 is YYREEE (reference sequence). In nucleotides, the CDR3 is TGTGCCAGCAGCTTGGGGGGGGAGCGAGAGACCCAGTACTTC. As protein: CASSLGGERETQYF.

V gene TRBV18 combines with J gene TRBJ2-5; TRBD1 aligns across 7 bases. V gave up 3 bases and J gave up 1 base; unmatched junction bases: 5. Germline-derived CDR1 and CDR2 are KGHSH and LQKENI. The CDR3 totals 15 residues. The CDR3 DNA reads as TGTGCCAGCTCACCCCGGACAGGATTCCAAGAGACCCAGTACTTC. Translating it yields CASSPRTGFQETQYF.

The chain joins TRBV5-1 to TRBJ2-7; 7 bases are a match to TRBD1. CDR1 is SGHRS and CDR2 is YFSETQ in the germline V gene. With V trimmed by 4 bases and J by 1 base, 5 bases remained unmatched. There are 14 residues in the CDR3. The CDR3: CASSTLGQSYEQYF. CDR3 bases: TGCGCCAGCAGCACTTTGGGACAGTCCTACGAGCAGTACTTC.

For the CDR3, the DNA is TGTGCAAGTCGCTTTACCGCAGGGGTTTGCTATGGCTACACCTTC. Residues: CASRFTAGVCYGYTF. The genes are TRBV12-2 and TRBJ1-2; TRBD1, the table's D call, was not compared with the DNA. TRBV12-2 is an annotated pseudogene. This CDR3 is built from 15 residues.

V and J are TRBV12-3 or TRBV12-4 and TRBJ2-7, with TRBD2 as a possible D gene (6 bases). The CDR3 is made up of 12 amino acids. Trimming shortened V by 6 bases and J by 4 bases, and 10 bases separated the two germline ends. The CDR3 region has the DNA TGTGCCAGCAGCCAGGGACTTTACGAGCAGTACTTC. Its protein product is CASSQGLYEQYF.

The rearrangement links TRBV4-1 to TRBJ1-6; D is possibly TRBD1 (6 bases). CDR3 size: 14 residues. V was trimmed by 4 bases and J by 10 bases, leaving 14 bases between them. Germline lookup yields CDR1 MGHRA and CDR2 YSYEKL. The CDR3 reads CASSRITGNSPLHF. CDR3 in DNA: TGCGCCAGCAGCCGAATTACAGGGAACTCACCCCTCCACTTT.

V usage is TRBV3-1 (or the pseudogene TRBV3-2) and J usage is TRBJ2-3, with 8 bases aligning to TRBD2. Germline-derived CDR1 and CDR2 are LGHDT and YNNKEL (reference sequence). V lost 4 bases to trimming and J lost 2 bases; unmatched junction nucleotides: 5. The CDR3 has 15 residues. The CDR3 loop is CASSPYSGDTDTQYF. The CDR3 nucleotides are TGTGCCAGCAGCCCTTATAGCGGGGACACAGATACGCAGTATTTT.

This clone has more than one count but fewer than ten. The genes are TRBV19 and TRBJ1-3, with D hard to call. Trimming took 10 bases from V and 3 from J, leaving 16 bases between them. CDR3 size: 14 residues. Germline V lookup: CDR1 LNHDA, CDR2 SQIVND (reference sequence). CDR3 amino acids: CATCDSGGGNTIYF. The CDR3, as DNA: TGTGCCACCTGTGATTCGGGAGGTGGAAACACCATATATTTT.

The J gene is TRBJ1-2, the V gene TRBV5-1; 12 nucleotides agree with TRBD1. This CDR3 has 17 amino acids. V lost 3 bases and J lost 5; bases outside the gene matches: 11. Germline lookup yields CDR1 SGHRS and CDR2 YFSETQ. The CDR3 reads CASSSLRDRGLVYGYTF. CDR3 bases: TGCGCCAGCAGCTCTCTCCGGGACAGGGGGCTAGTGTATGGCTACACCTTC.

The CDR3 loop is CASRQGFNSPLHF. For the CDR3, the DNA is TGTGCCAGCAGACAGGGGTTTAATTCACCCCTCCACTTT. The chain employs TRBV27 and TRBJ1-6; 7 nucleotides agree with TRBD1. J was trimmed by 6 bases and V by 6 bases; bases with no gene match: 2. Germline V lookup: CDR1 MNHEY, CDR2 SMNVEV (reference sequence). The CDR3 has 13 amino acids.

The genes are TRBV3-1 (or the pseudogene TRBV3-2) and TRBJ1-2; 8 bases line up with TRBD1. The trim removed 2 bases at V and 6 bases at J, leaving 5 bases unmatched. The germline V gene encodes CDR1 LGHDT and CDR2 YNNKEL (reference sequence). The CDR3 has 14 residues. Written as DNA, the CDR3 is TGTGCCAGCAGCCAAATGGACAGGGCCAATGGCTACACCTTC. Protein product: CASSQMDRANGYTF.